The 15 T cell receptor beta chains listed next were all sequenced from one sample in a study of T cell repertoires in cytomegalovirus infection. Their recognized antigens are unknown. In TCRdb, the reads were re-called with MiXCR into one record per CDR3 protein. In the table there are about 360,000 distinct CDR3 sequences, about a third of which are singletons. Sequenced material: cultured PBMCs, taken from culture after CMV antigen stimulation. The origin of the receptors is a human donor in good health (CMV status not recorded). Some clones in this sample may be carry-over from other donors' samples.

This sequence joins TRBV12-5 and TRBJ1-1; unclear D gene. Germline CDR1 and CDR2: LGHNT and FRNRAP. V lost 5 bases, J lost 0 bases, and 7 bases lay in between. The CDR3 runs 13 residues. The CDR3 DNA reads as TGTGCTAGTGGTCTTTCTATGAACACTGAAGCTTTCTTT. As protein: CASGLSMNTEAFF.

In this sample, this clonotype turned up many times. The chain recombines TRBV20-1 with TRBJ2-1; 14 nucleotides line up with TRBD2. The CDR3 totals 13 residues. Looked up from germline, CDR1 is DFQATT and CDR2 is SNEGSKA (reference sequence). With 3 bases clipped from V and 9 bases from J, the junction kept 1 base outside the gene matches. The CDR3 DNA follows: TGCAGTGCTAGGGGGACTAGCGGGGGTGAGCAGTTCTTC. Its translation: CSARGTSGGEQFF.

The chain links TRBV6-5 to TRBJ1-3, with D unclear. The CDR3 has 14 residues. Germline V gene lookup returns CDR1 MNHEY and CDR2 SVGAGI. V lost 9 bases, J lost 0 bases, and 12 bases lay in between. CDR3 bases: TGTGCCAGTATACCGGCCCACTCTGGAAACACCATATATTTT. Its protein product is CASIPAHSGNTIYF.

This sequence joins TRBV27 and TRBJ2-1; the D gene is possibly TRBD1 (6 bases). V lost 5 bases to trimming and J lost 8 bases, with 13 bases between them. CDR3 length: 13 residues. The V gene's germline CDR1 is MNHEY and CDR2 SMNVEV (reference sequence). The CDR3 here is CASSHSTGDEQFF. The CDR3 DNA reads as TGTGCCAGCAGTCATTCGACAGGCGATGAGCAGTTCTTC.

The V gene is TRBV20-1, the J gene TRBJ1-6; no clear D gene. V lost 0 bases and J 4 bases, leaving 13 bases between the germline ends. Looked up from germline, CDR1 is DFQATT and CDR2 is SNEGSKA (reference sequence). The CDR3 sequence is 16 residues long. The CDR3: CSARERPGLYNSPLHF. The CDR3 DNA is TGCAGTGCTAGAGAGAGGCCAGGCCTTTATAATTCACCCCTCCACTTT.

The chain has TRBV20-1 and TRBJ1-5, with 8 bases that match TRBD1. Germline loops: CDR1 DFQATT, CDR2 SNEGSKA (reference sequence). V was clipped by 3 bases and J by 3 bases; unmatched bases: 13. CDR3 length: 17 amino acids. CDR3 sequence: CSASYPNRGKDNQPQHF. The CDR3 DNA reads as TGCAGTGCTAGTTACCCTAACAGGGGGAAGGACAATCAGCCCCAGCATTTT.

The J gene is TRBJ2-1, the V gene TRBV20-1, with 12 nucleotides matching TRBD1. Germline-derived CDR1 and CDR2 are DFQATT and SNEGSKA (reference sequence). This CDR3 region has 18 residues. The CDR3: CRVTGTGGVRSSYNEQFF. CDR3 in DNA: TGCAGAGTAACCGGGACAGGGGGCGTTAGGAGCTCCTACAATGAGCAGTTCTTC.

This clonotype was detected only a few times. The gene calls are TRBV6-6 and TRBJ2-7; 12 positions agree with TRBD2. The CDR3 length is 17 residues. Germline assignment: CDR1 MNHNY and CDR2 SVGAGI (reference sequence). The J segment lost 4 bases and the V segment lost 2 bases, leaving 9 bases of the junction unmatched. CDR3 bases: TGTGCCAGCAGTTACCCGGCTAGCGGGAGGGCCCCGTACGAGCAGTACTTC. It translates to CASSYPASGRAPYEQYF.

The V gene is TRBV19, the J gene TRBJ2-1, with D perhaps being TRBD1 or TRBD2 (5 bases each). The V end was cut by 4 bases, the J end by 9 bases, with 16 bases between. Germline V lookup: CDR1 LNHDA, CDR2 SQIVND (reference sequence). The CDR3 is 14 residues long. The CDR3 DNA follows: TGTGCCAGTAGTACCCGGGACCTTCCGACTGAGCAGTTCTTC. Encoded protein: CASSTRDLPTEQFF.

The rearrangement joins TRBV7-2 to TRBJ2-2; D unresolved. Trimming took 5 bases from V and 6 from J, leaving 10 bases between them. The germline gives CDR1 SGHTA, CDR2 FQGNSA. This CDR3 comprises 13 residues. CDR3 sequence: CASSIGLAGELFF. CDR3 bases: TGTGCCAGCAGCATAGGGCTAGCCGGGGAGCTGTTTTTT.

This clonotype was counted a few times. The rearrangement joins TRBV7-6 to TRBJ2-5, with 7 bases fitting TRBD2. The V segment lost 5 bases and the J segment 0 bases; nucleotides outside the gene matches: 15. The CDR3 is 18 residues long. Germline V CDR1 and CDR2: SGHVS, FNYEAQ. The DNA of the CDR3 is TGTGCCAGCAGCCCAGGACTAGTCCTAAGAAGGTACCAAGAGACCCAGTACTTC. Translated, it gives CASSPGLVLRRYQETQYF. The whole variable domain, remainder taken from reference TRBV7-6 and TRBJ2-5, is GAGVSQSPRYKVTKRGQDVALRCDPISGHVSLYWYRQALGQGPEFLTYFNYEAQQDKSGLPNDRFSAERPEGSISTLTIQRTEQRDSAMYRCASSPGLVLRRYQETQYFGPGTRLLVL.

V and J are TRBV6-5 and TRBJ2-3, with 7 bases matching TRBD2. CDR3 length equals 17 residues. Trimming removed 0 bases from V and 3 bases from J; junction bases left unmatched: 9. The germline V gene encodes CDR1 MNHEY and CDR2 SVGAGI. The CDR3 nucleotides read TGTGCCAGCAGTTACTCTTTTGGGGGGGAAGGAACAGATACGCAGTATTTT. It yields the protein CASSYSFGGEGTDTQYF.

This clonotype was picked up a small number of times. The V gene is TRBV12-3 or TRBV12-4, the J gene TRBJ1-5, with no clear D. V was pared by 8 bases and J by 2 bases, with 10 bases between. The CDR3 is 13 amino acids. The CDR3: CASGTLGNQPQHF. CDR3 nucleotide sequence: TGTGCCAGCGGAACACTTGGCAATCAGCCCCAGCATTTT.

This clonotype was counted only a few times. This CDR3 is CASRPQGRGTEAFF. CDR3 in DNA: TGTGCCAGCAGACCTCAGGGGAGAGGGACTGAAGCTTTCTTT. The V and J genes are TRBV6-1 and TRBJ1-1; weak D call: TRBD1 (6 bases). V was clipped by 6 bases and J by 5 bases, with 16 bases between them. Germline CDR1 reads MNHNS; CDR2 reads SASEGT. There are 14 residues in the CDR3.

CDR3 sequence reads: CSVELQRITDTQYF. The DNA of the CDR3 is TGCAGCGTTGAACTACAGAGGATCACAGATACGCAGTATTTT. This sequence joins TRBV29-1 and TRBJ2-3; D ambiguous. V lost 2 bases to trimming and J lost 2 bases, with 11 bases between them. Germline CDR1 reads SQVTM; CDR2 reads ANQGSEA. CDR3 length: 14 amino acids.